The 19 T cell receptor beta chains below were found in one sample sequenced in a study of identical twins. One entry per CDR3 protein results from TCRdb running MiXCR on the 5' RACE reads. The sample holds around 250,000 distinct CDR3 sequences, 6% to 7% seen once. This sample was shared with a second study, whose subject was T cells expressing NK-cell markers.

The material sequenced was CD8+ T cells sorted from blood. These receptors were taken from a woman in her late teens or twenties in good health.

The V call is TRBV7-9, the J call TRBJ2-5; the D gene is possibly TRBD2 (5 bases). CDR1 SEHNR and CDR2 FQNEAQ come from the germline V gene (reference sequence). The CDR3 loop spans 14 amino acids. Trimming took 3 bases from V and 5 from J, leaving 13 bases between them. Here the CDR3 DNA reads TGTGCCAGCAGCTTCCCCGGAGGTGGGGAGACCCAGTACTTC. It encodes CASSFPGGGETQYF.

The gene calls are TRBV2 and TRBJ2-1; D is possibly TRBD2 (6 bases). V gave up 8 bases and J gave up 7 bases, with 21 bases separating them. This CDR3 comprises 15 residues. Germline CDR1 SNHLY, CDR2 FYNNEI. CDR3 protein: CASFPLGGVGNEQFF. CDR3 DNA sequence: TGTGCCAGCTTCCCCCTGGGCGGGGTGGGTAATGAGCAGTTCTTC.

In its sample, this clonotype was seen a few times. The CDR3 DNA follows: TGTGCCAGCAGCTTAGCAGGTGGGGCCAGCTCCTACGAGCAGTACTTC. Its protein product is CASSLAGGASSYEQYF. The chain recombines TRBV7-2 with TRBJ2-7, with D perhaps matching TRBD1 (5 bases). CDR3 length: 16 amino acids. V was shortened by 0 bases and J by 0 bases, with 12 bases between the two germline ends. Germline CDR1 is SGHTA and CDR2 is FQGNSA.

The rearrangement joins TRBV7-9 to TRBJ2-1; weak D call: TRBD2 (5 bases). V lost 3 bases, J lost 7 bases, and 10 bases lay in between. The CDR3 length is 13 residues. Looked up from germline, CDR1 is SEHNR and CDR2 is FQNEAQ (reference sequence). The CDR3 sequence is CASSFLAGNEQFF. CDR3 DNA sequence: TGTGCCAGCAGCTTTCTAGCTGGTAATGAGCAGTTCTTC. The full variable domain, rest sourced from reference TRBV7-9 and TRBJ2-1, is DTGVSQNPRHKITKRGQNVTFRCDPISEHNRLYWYRQTLGQGPEFLTYFQNEAQLEKSRLLSDRFSAERPKGSFSTLEIQRTEQGDSAMYLCASSFLAGNEQFFGPGTRLTVL.

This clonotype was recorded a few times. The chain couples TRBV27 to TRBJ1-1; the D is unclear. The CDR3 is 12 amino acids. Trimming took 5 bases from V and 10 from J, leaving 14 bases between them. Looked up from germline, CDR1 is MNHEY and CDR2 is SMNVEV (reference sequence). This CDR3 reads CASSMDGMGAFF. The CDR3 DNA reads TGTGCCAGCAGTATGGACGGAATGGGAGCTTTCTTT.

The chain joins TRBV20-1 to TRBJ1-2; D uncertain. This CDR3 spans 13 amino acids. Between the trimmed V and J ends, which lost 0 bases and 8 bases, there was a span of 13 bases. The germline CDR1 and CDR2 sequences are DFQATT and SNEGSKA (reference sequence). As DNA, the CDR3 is TGCAGTGCTAGAGATGGGGTCGGGGAAGGCTACACCTTC. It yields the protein CSARDGVGEGYTF.

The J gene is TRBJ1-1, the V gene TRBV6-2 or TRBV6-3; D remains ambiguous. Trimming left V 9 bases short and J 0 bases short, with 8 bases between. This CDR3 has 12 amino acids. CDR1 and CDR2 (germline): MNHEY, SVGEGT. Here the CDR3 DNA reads TGTGCCAGTATGACGGTGAACACTGAAGCTTTCTTT. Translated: CASMTVNTEAFF.

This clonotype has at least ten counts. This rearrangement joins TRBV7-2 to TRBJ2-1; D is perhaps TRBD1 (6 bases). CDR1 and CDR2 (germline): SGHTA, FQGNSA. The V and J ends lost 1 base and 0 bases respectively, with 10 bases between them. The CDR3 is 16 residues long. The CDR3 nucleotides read TGTGCCAGCAGCTTAGATCGGACAGACTCCTACAATGAGCAGTTCTTC. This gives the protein CASSLDRTDSYNEQFF.

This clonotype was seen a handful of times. As DNA, the CDR3 is TGTGCCAGCAGCGTACTAGCGGGGGGCATCAATGAGCAGTTCTTC. Encoded protein: CASSVLAGGINEQFF. The chain carries TRBV7-6 and TRBJ2-1, with 12 bases lining up with TRBD2. The germline V gene has CDR1 SGHVS and CDR2 FNYEAQ. The CDR3 runs to 15 residues. Losses at the gene ends were 5 bases for V and 6 bases for J; bases not matched to a gene: 5.

CDR3: CSAPTRGQGSNTEAFF. CDR3 bases: TGCAGTGCCCCGACAAGGGGGCAGGGAAGCAACACTGAAGCTTTCTTT. V is TRBV20-1 and J is TRBJ1-1, with 7 bases that match TRBD1. The V gene end was trimmed by 6 bases and the J gene end by 2 bases; junction bases not matched to a gene: 15. The germline gives CDR1 DFQATT, CDR2 SNEGSKA (reference sequence). This CDR3 is built from 16 residues.

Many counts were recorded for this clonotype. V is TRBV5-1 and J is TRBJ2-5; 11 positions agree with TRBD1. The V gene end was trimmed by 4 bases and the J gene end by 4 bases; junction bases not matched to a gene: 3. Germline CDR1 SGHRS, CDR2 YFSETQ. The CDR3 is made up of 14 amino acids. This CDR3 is CASSAGTGGETQYF. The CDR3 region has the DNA TGCGCCAGCAGCGCCGGGACAGGGGGAGAGACCCAGTACTTC. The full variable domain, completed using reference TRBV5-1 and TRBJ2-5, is KAGVTQTPRYLIKTRGQQVTLSCSPISGHRSVSWYQQTPGQGLQFLFEYFSETQRNKGNFPGRFSGRQFSNSRSEMNVSTLELGDSALYLCASSAGTGGETQYFGPGTRLLVL.

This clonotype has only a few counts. The CDR3 coding sequence is TGCAGCGTCCTACAGGGTTTCGAGCAGTACTTC. It encodes CSVLQGFEQYF. The V call is TRBV29-1, the J call TRBJ2-7, with D possibly matching TRBD1 (6 bases). This CDR3 is built from 11 residues. V lost 6 bases, J lost 6 bases, and 12 bases lay in between. Germline CDR1 and CDR2: SQVTM and ANQGSEA.

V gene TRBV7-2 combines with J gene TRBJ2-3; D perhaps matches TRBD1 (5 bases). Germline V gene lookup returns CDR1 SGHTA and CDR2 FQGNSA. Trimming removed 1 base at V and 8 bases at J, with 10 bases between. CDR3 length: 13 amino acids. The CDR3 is CASSLVAGPTQYF. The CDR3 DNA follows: TGTGCCAGCAGCTTAGTGGCAGGGCCTACGCAGTATTTT.

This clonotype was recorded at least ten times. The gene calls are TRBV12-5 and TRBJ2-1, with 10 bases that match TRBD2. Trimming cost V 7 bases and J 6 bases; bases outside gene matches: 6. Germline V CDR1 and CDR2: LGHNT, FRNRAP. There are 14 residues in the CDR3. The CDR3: CASVIAGGPNEQFF. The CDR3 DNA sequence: TGTGCTAGTGTAATAGCGGGAGGACCCAATGAGCAGTTCTTC.

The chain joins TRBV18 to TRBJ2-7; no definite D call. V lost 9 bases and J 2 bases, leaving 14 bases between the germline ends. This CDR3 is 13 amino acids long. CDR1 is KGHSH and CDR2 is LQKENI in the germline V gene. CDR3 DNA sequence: TGTGCCAGTTCCGACCCAGGCACCTACGAGCAGTACTTC. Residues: CASSDPGTYEQYF.

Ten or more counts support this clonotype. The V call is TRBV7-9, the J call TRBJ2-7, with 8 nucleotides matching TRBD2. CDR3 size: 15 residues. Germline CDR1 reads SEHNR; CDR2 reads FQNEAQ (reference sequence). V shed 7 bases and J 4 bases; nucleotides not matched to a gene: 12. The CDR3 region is CASTPASGGRYEQYF. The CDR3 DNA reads TGTGCCAGCACCCCTGCGAGCGGGGGACGATACGAGCAGTACTTC.

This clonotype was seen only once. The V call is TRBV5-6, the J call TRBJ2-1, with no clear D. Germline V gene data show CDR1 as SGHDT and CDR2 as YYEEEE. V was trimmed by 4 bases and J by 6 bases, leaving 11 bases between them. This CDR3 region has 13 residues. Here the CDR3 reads CASSLIASNEQFF. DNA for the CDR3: TGTGCCAGCAGCCTAATAGCATCCAATGAGCAGTTCTTC.

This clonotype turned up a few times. CDR3 DNA sequence: TGTGCCAGCAGCCGAAGCCCCCTGACTAGCGGGACCCATAATGAGCAGTTCTTC. Translation: CASSRSPLTSGTHNEQFF. The chain joins TRBV3-1 to TRBJ2-1; 11 nucleotides match TRBD2. CDR1 and CDR2 from the germline V gene are LGHDT and YNNKEL (reference sequence). CDR3 length: 18 residues. With 4 bases clipped from V and 7 bases from J, the junction kept 15 bases outside the gene matches.

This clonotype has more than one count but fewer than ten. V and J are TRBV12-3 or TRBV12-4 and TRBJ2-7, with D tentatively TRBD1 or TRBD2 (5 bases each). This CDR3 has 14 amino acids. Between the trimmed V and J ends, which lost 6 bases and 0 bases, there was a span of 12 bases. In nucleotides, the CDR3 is TGTGCCAGCAGCCCGTTCGGGACCTCCTACGAGCAGTACTTC. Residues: CASSPFGTSYEQYF.